This T cell receptor beta chain was sequenced in a study of cytomegalovirus exposure and HLA in healthy donors. Study background: Researchers previously reported finding fewer than 140 million unique TCR beta sequences from roughly 170 million T cells.

Study findings and constraints: A later analysis reported that several of the most significant clusters appeared to be linked to common viral pathogens, among them Epstein-Barr virus. Researchers reported from a later analysis that most CMV-associated TCR beta chains appeared HLA-restricted.

This clone is a singleton in its sample. Antigen: not known. PCR primers comprised 60 Vbeta and 13 Jbeta primers. Assay: immunoSEQ multiplex PCR; the TCRdb copy retains only in-frame clones and omits some. This table holds about 130,000 clones, around 77% found once. Germline loops: CDR1 MDHEN, CDR2 SYDVKM. The CDR3 is made up of 17 amino acids. The junction had 7 bases not matched to a gene; V was cut back by 2 bases and J by 5 bases. Material for sequencing was PBMCs. This chain links TRBV28 with TRBJ2-7; 15 nucleotides line up with TRBD2. This TCR derives from a man aged 45-65 years in good health and CMV-seronegative. CDR3 in DNA: TGTGCCAGCAGTTTACCGGGACTAGCGGGAGGCCATAACGAGCAGTACTTC. Protein sequence: CASSLPGLAGGHNEQYF.